Listed here are 20 T cell receptor beta chains from one sample, sequenced in a study of blood T cell repertoires in COVID-19. Sequencing used immunoSEQ multiplex PCR; TCRdb keeps in-frame clones, though not all of them. The data show tens of thousands of clones, about nine tenths seen once. The source material was peripheral blood. The receptors stem from a woman at least 80 years old with acute or convalescent COVID-19.

V and J are TRBV7-2 and TRBJ2-2; 8 bases agree with TRBD1. The CDR3 runs to 15 residues. The ends lost 4 bases at V and 7 bases at J; junction bases unmatched: 8. CDR1 and CDR2 (germline): SGHTA, FQGNSA. CDR3 in DNA: TGTGCCAGCAGCTACTACAGGGGGTCCATCGGGGAGCTGTTTTTT. Translating it yields CASSYYRGSIGELFF.

This chain joins TRBV7-8 and TRBJ2-7, with TRBD1 matching 9 bases. CDR3 size: 14 residues. The V gene's germline CDR1 is SGHVS and CDR2 FQNEAQ. Trimming removed 5 bases from V and 7 bases from J; junction bases left unmatched: 9. This CDR3 is CASSNRDRVREQYF. The DNA for the CDR3 is TGTGCCAGCAGCAACCGGGACAGGGTGAGAGAGCAGTACTTC.

The chain has TRBV12-3 or TRBV12-4 and TRBJ1-2, with D hard to call. Trimming cost V 7 bases and J 4 bases, with 10 bases left between them. The CDR3 contains 12 residues. In DNA form, the CDR3 reads TGTGCCAGCACTAGGCTGTCCTATGGCTACACCTTC. Amino acids: CASTRLSYGYTF.

V is TRBV5-1 and J is TRBJ2-7; 9 bases agree with TRBD1. With V trimmed by 5 bases and J by 4 bases, 10 bases remained unmatched. Germline CDR1 and CDR2: SGHRS and YFSETQ. The CDR3 covers 15 residues. CDR3 protein: CASRHTGQGGYEQYF. The CDR3 DNA reads TGCGCCAGCAGACATACGGGACAGGGTGGATACGAGCAGTACTTC.

This clone was seen once. The V gene is TRBV6-6, the J gene TRBJ2-3, with TRBD1 matching over 7 bases. Per germline, CDR1 MNHNY and CDR2 SVGAGI (reference sequence). J lost 6 bases, V lost 2 bases, and 5 bases had no gene match. The CDR3 spans 14 residues. CDR3 residues: CASSYEGATDTQYF. Here the CDR3 DNA reads TGTGCCAGCAGTTACGAGGGGGCGACGGATACGCAGTATTTT.

This chain links TRBV7-3 with TRBJ2-1, with 11 bases fitting TRBD1. The germline V gene encodes CDR1 SGHTA and CDR2 FQGTGA. CDR3 length equals 15 residues. V lost 4 bases to trimming and J lost 7 bases; unmatched junction nucleotides: 6. The CDR3 reads CASSSLGQGANEQFF. The CDR3 region has the DNA TGTGCCAGCAGCTCCCTTGGACAGGGGGCTAATGAGCAGTTCTTC.

V and J are TRBV6-5 and TRBJ1-2, with 10 bases matching TRBD1. V shed 6 bases and J 7 bases; nucleotides not matched to a gene: 8. The length of the CDR3 is 14 residues. Looked up from germline, CDR1 is MNHEY and CDR2 is SVGAGI. CDR3 in amino acids: CASRSTRDRGGYTF. Written as DNA, the CDR3 is TGTGCCAGCAGATCAACCCGGGACAGGGGTGGCTACACCTTC.

V is TRBV7-3 and J is TRBJ2-1, with D hard to call. The CDR3 extends over 16 amino acids. Looked up from germline, CDR1 is SGHTA and CDR2 is FQGTGA. V shed 1 base and J shed 2 bases, with 12 bases lying between them. The CDR3 nucleotides are TGTGCCAGCAGCTTAAGGCAGGTCGAAACCTACAATGAGCAGTTCTTC. Amino acid sequence: CASSLRQVETYNEQFF.

This chain links TRBV9 with TRBJ2-3; the match to TRBD1 covers 9 bases. The germline gives CDR1 SGDLS, CDR2 YYNGEE. The V segment lost 1 base and the J segment 4 bases; nucleotides outside the gene matches: 7. This CDR3 is built from 16 residues. The CDR3 sequence is CASSVQQGALPDTQYF. CDR3 in DNA: TGTGCCAGCAGCGTACAACAGGGGGCCTTACCAGATACGCAGTATTTT.

The chain combines TRBV5-1 with TRBJ2-5; 11 bases match TRBD2. Germline V lookup: CDR1 SGHRS, CDR2 YFSETQ. The CDR3 has 16 amino acids. Losses at the gene ends were 0 bases for V and 7 bases for J; bases not matched to a gene: 8. CDR3 protein: CASSLGSSGGPGTQYF. The DNA for the CDR3 is TGCGCCAGCAGCTTGGGTTCTAGCGGGGGGCCAGGGACCCAGTACTTC.

The J gene is TRBJ1-2, the V gene TRBV5-1; D is ambiguous. The germline V gene has CDR1 SGHRS and CDR2 YFSETQ. With 0 bases removed from V and 1 base from J, the gap between germline ends came to 10 bases. This CDR3 has 15 amino acids. CDR3 nucleotides: TGCGCCAGCAGCTTGGGGCAGGTCAATAACTATGGCTACACCTTC. It translates to CASSLGQVNNYGYTF.

This clone was observed a single time. The J gene is TRBJ1-1, the V gene TRBV24-1; D is perhaps TRBD1 (5 bases). The germline V gene encodes CDR1 KGHDR and CDR2 SFDVKD. This CDR3 contains 14 residues. The ends were cut back, 5 bases at V and 4 bases at J, with 13 bases in the middle. The CDR3 DNA reads as TGTGCCACCAGTGGGGGGGGTCCGATCACTGAAGCTTTCTTT. Its translation: CATSGGGPITEAFF.

This chain uses TRBV4-2 with TRBJ2-1; 11 nucleotides line up with TRBD2. The trim removed 0 bases at V and 4 bases at J, leaving 11 bases unmatched. Germline V gene lookup returns CDR1 LGHNA and CDR2 YNFKEQ. The CDR3 extends over 19 amino acids. The CDR3 region has the DNA TGTGCCAGCAGCCAAGATAAATCCCTAACTAGCGGGGGTTACAATGAGCAGTTCTTC. Translating it yields CASSQDKSLTSGGYNEQFF.

The genes are TRBV11-3 and TRBJ2-5; the D gene is possibly TRBD1 (5 bases). The V end was cut by 1 base, the J end by 5 bases, with 8 bases between. This CDR3 region has 13 residues. From germline, CDR1 is SGHNT and CDR2 YENEEA. CDR3 in DNA: TGTGCCAGCAGCTTAGGGGCAGGGGAGACCCAGTACTTC. Translation: CASSLGAGETQYF.

The chain has TRBV5-6 and TRBJ1-2, with D possibly matching TRBD1 (5 bases). Trimming took off 0 bases at V and 3 bases at J, with 9 bases between the two ends. The CDR3 sequence is 14 residues long. Germline CDR1 reads SGHDT; CDR2 reads YYEEEE. The CDR3 reads CASSLGQTYYGYTF. DNA of the CDR3: TGTGCCAGCAGCTTGGGACAGACGTACTATGGCTACACCTTC.

The chain combines TRBV5-1 with TRBJ2-1, with TRBD2 matching 10 bases. The CDR3 is 15 residues long. The germline CDR1 and CDR2 sequences are SGHRS and YFSETQ. J was trimmed by 7 bases and V by 0 bases; bases with no gene match: 4. The CDR3 here is CASSLAGTSVNEQFF. CDR3 nucleotides: TGCGCCAGCAGCTTGGCCGGGACTAGCGTGAATGAGCAGTTCTTC. The full variable domain, completed using reference TRBV5-1 and TRBJ2-1, is KAGVTQTPRYLIKTRGQQVTLSCSPISGHRSVSWYQQTPGQGLQFLFEYFSETQRNKGNFPGRFSGRQFSNSRSEMNVSTLELGDSALYLCASSLAGTSVNEQFFGPGTRLTVL.

CDR3 DNA sequence: TGTGCCAGCAGCTTATATCCCTCAGGGGCTGGGGCCAACGTCCTGACTTTC. Translation gives CASSLYPSGAGANVLTF. This chain joins TRBV7-9 and TRBJ2-6, with a possible D match to TRBD1 (6 bases). The CDR3 spans 17 residues. CDR1 is SEHNR, CDR2 FQNEAQ, per germline (reference sequence). V dropped 2 bases and J dropped 2 bases, with 13 bases sitting between them.

This rearrangement joins TRBV6-5 to TRBJ1-5; tentative D call: TRBD1 (6 bases). The CDR3 sequence is 15 residues long. CDR1 MNHEY and CDR2 SVGAGI come from the germline V gene. The ends were cut back, 6 bases at V and 6 bases at J, with 18 bases in the middle. In nucleotides, the CDR3 is TGTGCCAGCAGCCTCAGGGGTTTTGGCGGTCAGCCCCAGCATTTT. Protein product: CASSLRGFGGQPQHF.

The chain has TRBV2 and TRBJ2-1, with D perhaps TRBD2 (6 bases). The CDR3 is 15 amino acids. The germline gives CDR1 SNHLY, CDR2 FYNNEI. V was cut by 5 bases and J by 0 bases, with 11 bases left in between. CDR3 amino acids: CASSRRAGSYNEQFF. CDR3 nucleotide sequence: TGTGCCAGCAGTCGGAGGGCGGGCTCCTACAATGAGCAGTTCTTC.

The chain is built from TRBV18 and TRBJ1-2, with D possibly being TRBD1 (5 bases). Between the trimmed V and J ends, which lost 10 bases and 4 bases, there was a span of 22 bases. The CDR3 consists of 15 residues. Germline-derived CDR1 and CDR2 are KGHSH and LQKENI. The CDR3 bases are TGTGCCATCAACCCGCTAGGGGAGGAGAGCTATGGCTACACCTTC. Translation: CAINPLGEESYGYTF. The entire variable domain, with the rest obtained from reference TRBV18 and TRBJ1-2, is as follows: NAGVMQNPRHLVRRRGQEARLRCSPMKGHSHVYWYRQLPEEGLKFMVYLQKENIIDESGMPKERFSAEFPKEGPSILRIQQVVRGDSAAYFCAINPLGEESYGYTFGSGTRLTVV.